The text below deals with one T cell receptor (beta chain). As yet, its antigen is unknown. These data are taken from a study of shared clonotypes between healthy human individuals. Study-level results: Genetic and exposure-history diversity was limited by the few donors. The study's rarefaction showed incomplete sorted-subset sequencing despite large depth.

Generated by immunoSEQ multiplex PCR, the TCRdb table keeps only in-frame clones and is missing some. The repertoire includes about 2.2 million clones, about 92% of them detected once, and 1.5% to 2% sits in the top ten. Naivety among CD8 cells was defined by CD45RO negativity and positive CCR7 selection, thereby excluding terminally differentiated effector memory CD45RA+ cells. Looked up from germline, CDR1 is MDHEN and CDR2 is SYDVKM. V lost 6 bases to trimming and J lost 5 bases; unmatched junction nucleotides: 18. The CDR3 length is 18 residues. What was sequenced was naive CD8+ T cells from PBMCs. The chain has TRBV28 and TRBJ1-5, with 8 bases aligning to TRBD1. This clonotype was obtained from a man younger than 35 in good health. Some clones in this sample may be carry-over from other donors' samples. The CDR3 reads CASSLDRVLIAMYQPQHF. The CDR3 nucleotides read TGTGCCAGCAGCCTGGACAGGGTCCTTATAGCAATGTATCAGCCCCAGCATTTT.